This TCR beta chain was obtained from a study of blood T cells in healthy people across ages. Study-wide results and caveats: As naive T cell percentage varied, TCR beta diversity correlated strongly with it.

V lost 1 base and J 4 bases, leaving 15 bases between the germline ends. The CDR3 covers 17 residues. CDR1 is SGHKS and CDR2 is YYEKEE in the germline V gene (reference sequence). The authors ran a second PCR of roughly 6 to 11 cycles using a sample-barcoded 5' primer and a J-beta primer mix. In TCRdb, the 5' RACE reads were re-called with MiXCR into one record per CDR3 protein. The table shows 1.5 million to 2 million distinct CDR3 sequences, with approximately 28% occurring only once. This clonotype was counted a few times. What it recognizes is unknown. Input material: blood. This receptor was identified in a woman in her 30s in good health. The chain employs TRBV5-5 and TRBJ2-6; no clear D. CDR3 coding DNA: TGTGCCAGCAGCTTGACAGCTAGATCTACCGGGGCCAACGTCCTGACTTTC. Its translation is CASSLTARSTGANVLTF.